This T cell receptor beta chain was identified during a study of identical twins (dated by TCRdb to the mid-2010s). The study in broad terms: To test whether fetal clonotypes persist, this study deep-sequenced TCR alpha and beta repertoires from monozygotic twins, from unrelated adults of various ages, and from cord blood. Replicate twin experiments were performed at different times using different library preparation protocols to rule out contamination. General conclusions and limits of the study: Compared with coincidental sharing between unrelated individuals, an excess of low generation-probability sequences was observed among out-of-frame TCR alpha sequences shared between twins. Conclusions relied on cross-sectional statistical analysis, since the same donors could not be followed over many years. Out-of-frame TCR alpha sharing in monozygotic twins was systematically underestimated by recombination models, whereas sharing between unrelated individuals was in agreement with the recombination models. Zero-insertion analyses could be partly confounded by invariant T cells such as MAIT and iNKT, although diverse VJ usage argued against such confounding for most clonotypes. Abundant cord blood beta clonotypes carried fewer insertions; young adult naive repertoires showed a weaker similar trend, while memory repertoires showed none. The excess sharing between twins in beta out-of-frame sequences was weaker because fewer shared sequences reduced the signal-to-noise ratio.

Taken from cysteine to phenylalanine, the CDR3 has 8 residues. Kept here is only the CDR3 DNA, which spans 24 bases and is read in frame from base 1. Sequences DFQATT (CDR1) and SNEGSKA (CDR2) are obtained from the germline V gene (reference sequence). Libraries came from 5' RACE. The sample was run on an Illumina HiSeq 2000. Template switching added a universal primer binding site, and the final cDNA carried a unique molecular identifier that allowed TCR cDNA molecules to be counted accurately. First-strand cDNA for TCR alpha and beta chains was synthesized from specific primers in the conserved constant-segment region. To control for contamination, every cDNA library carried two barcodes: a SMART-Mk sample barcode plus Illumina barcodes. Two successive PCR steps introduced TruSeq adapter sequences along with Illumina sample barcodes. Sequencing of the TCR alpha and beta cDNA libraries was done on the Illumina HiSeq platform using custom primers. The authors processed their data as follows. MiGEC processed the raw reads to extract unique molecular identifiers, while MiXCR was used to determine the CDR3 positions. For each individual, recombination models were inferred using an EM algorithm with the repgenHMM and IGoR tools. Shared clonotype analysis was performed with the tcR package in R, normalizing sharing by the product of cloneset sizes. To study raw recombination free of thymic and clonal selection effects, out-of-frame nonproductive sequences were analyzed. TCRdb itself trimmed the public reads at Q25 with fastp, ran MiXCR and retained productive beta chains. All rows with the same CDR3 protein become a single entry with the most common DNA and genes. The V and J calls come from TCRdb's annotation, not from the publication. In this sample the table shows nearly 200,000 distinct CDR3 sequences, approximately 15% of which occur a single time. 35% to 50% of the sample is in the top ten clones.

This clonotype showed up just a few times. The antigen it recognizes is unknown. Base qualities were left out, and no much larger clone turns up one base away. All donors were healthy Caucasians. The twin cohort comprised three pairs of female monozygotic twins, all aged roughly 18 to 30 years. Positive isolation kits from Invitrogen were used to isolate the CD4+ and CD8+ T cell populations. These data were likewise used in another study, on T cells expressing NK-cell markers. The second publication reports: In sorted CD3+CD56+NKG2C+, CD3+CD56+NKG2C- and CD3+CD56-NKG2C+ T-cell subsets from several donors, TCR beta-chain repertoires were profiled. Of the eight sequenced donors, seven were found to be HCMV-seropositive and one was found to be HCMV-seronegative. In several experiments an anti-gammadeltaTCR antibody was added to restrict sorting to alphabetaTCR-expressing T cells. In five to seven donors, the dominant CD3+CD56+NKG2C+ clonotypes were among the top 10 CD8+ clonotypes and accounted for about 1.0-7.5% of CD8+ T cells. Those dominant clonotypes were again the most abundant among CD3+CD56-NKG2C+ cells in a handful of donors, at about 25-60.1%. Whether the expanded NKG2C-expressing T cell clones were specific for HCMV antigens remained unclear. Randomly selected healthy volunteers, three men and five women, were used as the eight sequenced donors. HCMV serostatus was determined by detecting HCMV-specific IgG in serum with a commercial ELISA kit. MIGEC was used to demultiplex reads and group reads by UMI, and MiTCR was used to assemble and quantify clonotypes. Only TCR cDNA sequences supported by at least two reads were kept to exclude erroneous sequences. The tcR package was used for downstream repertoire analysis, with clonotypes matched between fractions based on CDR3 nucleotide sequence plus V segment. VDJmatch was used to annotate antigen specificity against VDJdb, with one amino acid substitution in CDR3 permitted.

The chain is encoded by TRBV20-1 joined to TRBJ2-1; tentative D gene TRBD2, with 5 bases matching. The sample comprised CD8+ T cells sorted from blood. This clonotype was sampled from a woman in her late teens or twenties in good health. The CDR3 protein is CSQGRQFF. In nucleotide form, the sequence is TGCAGCCAAGGGAGGCAGTTCTTC.